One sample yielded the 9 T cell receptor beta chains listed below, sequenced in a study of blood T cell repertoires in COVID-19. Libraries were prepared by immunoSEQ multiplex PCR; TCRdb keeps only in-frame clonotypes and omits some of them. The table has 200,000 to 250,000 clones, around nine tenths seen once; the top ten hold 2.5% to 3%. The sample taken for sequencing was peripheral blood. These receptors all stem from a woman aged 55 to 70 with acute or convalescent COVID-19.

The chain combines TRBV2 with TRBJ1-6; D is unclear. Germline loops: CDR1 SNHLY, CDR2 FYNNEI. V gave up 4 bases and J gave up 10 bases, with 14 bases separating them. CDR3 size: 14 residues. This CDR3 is CASSVESGYSPLHF. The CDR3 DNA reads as TGTGCCAGCAGTGTTGAGTCAGGATACTCACCCCTCCACTTT.

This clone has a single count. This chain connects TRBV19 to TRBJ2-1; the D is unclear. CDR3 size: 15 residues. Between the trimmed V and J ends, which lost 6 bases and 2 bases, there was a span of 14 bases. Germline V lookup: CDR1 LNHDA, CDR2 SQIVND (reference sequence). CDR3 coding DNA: TGTGCCAGTAGCGGCGGTCCCGTTACCTACAATGAGCAGTTCTTC. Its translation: CASSGGPVTYNEQFF.

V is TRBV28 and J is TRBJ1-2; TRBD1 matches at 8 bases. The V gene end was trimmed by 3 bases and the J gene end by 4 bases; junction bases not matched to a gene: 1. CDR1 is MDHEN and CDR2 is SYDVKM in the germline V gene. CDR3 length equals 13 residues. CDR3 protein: CASSLDRVYGYTF. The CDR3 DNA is TGTGCCAGCAGTTTGGACAGGGTCTATGGCTACACCTTC.

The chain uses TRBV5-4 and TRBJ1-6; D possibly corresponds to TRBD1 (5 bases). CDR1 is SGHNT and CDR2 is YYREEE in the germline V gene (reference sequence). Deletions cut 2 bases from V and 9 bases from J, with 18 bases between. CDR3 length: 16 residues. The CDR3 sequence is CASSLTRGPKSSPLHF. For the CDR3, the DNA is TGTGCCAGCAGCTTAACGCGGGGACCCAAGAGTTCACCCCTCCACTTT.

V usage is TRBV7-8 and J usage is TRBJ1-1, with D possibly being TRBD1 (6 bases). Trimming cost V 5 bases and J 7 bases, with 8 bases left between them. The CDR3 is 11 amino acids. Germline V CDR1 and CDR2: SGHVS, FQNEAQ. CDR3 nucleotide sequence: TGTGCCAGCAGCGGACAGTTTGAAGCTTTCTTT. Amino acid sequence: CASSGQFEAFF.

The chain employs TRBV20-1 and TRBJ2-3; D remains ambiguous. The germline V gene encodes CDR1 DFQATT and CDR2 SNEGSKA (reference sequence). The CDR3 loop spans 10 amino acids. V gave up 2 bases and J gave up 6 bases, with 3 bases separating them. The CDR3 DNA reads TGCAGTGCTAGACTTGATACGCAGTATTTT. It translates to CSARLDTQYF.

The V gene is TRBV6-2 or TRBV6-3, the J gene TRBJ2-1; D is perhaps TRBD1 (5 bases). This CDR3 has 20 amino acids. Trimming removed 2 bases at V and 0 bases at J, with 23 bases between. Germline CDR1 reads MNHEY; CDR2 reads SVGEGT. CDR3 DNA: TGTGCCAGCAGTTACCCCCCTGTCAGTATCCCTGACAGCTCCTACAATGAGCAGTTCTTC. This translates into CASSYPPVSIPDSSYNEQFF.

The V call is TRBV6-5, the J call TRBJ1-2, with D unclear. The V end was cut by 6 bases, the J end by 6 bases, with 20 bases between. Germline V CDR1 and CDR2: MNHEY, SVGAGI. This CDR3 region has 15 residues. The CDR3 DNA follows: TGTGCCAGCAGAAGCCTGTCGGGGTCCTCTGATGGCTACACCTTC. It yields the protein CASRSLSGSSDGYTF.

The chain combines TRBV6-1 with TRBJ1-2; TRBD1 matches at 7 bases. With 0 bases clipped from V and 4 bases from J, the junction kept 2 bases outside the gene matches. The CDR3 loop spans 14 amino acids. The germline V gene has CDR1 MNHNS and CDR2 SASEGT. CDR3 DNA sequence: TGTGCCAGCAGTGAAGCGACAGGGCGCTATGGCTACACCTTC. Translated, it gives CASSEATGRYGYTF.